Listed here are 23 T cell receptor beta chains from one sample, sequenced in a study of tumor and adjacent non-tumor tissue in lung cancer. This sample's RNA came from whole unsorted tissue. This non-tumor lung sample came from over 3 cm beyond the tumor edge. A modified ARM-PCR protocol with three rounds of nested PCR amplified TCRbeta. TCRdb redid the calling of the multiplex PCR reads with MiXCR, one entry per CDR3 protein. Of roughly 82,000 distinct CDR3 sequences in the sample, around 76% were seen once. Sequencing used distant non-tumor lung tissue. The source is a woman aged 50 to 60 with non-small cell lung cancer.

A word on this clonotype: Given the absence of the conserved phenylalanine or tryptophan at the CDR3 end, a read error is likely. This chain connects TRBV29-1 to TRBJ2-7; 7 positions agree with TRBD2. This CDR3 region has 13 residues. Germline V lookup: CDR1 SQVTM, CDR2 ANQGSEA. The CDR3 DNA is TGCACCGTTGCGGCGGGAGAGGGGATCGAGCAGTACATC. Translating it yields CTVAAGEGIEQYI.

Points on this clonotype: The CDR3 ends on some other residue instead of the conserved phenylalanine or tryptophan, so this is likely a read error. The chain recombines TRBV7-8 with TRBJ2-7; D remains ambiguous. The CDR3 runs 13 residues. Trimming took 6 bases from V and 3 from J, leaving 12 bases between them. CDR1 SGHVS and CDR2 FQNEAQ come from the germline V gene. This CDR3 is CASRPAHGYEQYS. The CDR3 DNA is TGTGCCAGCAGGCCAGCCCACGGCTACGAGCAGTACTCT.

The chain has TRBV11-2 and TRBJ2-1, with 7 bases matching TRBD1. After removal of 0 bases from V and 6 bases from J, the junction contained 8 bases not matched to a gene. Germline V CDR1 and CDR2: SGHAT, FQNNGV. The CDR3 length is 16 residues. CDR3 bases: TGTGCCAGCAGCTTAGATGGGACAGTGACGCCCAATGAGCAGTTCTTC. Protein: CASSLDGTVTPNEQFF.

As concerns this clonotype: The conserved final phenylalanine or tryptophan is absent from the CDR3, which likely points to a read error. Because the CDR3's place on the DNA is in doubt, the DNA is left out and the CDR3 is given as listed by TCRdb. CDR3 loop: CASRGPISGANVPTL. The gene calls are TRBV6-2 or TRBV6-3 and TRBJ2-6. The CDR3 spans 15 amino acids, including both terminal residues. CDR1 is MNHEY and CDR2 is SVGEGT in the germline V gene.

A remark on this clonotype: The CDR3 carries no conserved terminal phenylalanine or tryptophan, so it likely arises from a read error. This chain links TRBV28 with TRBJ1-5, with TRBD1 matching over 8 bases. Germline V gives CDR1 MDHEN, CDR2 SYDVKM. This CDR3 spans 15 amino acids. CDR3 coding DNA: TGTGCCAGCAGTCCGAGGTACAGGGGGAATCAGGCCCAGCATTAT. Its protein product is CASSPRYRGNQAQHY.

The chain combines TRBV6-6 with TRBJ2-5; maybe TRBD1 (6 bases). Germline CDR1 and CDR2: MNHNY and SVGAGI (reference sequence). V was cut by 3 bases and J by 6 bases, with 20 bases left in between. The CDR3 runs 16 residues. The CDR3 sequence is CASSYPPGQDQKTQYF. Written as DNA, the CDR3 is TGTGCCAGCAGTTATCCACCGGGACAAGATCAAAAGACCCAGTACTTC.

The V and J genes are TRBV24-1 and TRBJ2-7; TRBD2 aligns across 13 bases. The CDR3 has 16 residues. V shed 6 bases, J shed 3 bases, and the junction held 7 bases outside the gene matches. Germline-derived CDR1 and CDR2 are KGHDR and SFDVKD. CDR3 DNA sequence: TGTGCCACCAGTATTGGGGGACTAGCGGGAATCTACGAGCAGTACTTC. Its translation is CATSIGGLAGIYEQYF.

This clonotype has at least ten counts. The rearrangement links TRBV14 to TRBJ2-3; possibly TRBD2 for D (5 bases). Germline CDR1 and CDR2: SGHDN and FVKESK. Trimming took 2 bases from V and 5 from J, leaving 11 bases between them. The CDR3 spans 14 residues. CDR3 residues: CASSQRLRGDTQYF. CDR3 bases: TGTGCCAGCAGCCAAAGACTTCGGGGAGATACGCAGTATTTT.

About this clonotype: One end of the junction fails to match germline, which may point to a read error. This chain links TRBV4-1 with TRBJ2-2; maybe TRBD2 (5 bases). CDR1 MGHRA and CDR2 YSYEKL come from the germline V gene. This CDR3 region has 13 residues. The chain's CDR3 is CASTWDYTGKLFF. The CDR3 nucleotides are TGCGCCAGCACGTGGGATTACACCGGGAAGCTGTTTTTT.

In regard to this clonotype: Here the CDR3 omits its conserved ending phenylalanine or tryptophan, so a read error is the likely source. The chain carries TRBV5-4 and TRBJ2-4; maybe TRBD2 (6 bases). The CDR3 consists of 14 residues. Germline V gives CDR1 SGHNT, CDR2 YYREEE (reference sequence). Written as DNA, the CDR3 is TGTGCCAGCACCTTGGGGGGATCTGAAAACATTCAGTACTTA. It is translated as CASTLGGSENIQYL.

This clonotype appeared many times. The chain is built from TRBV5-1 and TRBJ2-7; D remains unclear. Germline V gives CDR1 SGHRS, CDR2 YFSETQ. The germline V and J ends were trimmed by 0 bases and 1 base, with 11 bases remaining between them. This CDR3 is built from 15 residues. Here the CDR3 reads CASSLGTPNSYEQYF. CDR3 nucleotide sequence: TGCGCCAGCAGCTTGGGCACTCCGAATTCCTACGAGCAGTACTTC.

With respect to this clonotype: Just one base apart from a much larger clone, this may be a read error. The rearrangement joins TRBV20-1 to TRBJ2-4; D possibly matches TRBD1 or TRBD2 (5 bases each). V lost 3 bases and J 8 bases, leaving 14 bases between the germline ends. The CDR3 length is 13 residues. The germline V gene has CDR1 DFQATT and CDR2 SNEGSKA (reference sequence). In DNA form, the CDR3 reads TGCAGTGCTAGTTGGGACGAAGCCTACATTCAGTACTTC. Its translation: CSASWDEAYIQYF.

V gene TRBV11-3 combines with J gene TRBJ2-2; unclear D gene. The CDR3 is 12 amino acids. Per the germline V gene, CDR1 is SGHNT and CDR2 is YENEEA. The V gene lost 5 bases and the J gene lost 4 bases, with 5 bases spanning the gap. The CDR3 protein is CASSPFTGELFF. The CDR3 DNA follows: TGTGCCAGCAGCCCGTTCACCGGGGAGCTGTTTTTT. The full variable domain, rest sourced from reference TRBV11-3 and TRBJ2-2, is EAGVVQSPRYKIIEKKQPVAFWCNPISGHNTLYWYLQNLGQGPELLIRYENEEAVDDSQLPKDRFSAERLKGVDSTLKIQPAELGDSAVYLCASSPFTGELFFGEGSRLTVL.

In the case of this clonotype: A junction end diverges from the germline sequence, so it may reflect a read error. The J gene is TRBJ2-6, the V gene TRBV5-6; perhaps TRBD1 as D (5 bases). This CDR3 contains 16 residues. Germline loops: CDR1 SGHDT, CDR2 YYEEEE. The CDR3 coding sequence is TGTGCCAACATCTTGTGGTGGCGGTCTGGGGCCAGCGTCCTGACTTTC. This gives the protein CANILWWRSGASVLTF.

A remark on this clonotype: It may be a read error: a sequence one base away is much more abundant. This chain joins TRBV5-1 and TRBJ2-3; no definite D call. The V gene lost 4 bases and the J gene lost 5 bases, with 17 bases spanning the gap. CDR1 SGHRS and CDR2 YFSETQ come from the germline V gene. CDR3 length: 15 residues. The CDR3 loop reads CASSLGKGNGDTQYF. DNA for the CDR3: TGCGCCAGCAGCCTGGGAAAGGGAAATGGAGATACGCAGTATTTT.

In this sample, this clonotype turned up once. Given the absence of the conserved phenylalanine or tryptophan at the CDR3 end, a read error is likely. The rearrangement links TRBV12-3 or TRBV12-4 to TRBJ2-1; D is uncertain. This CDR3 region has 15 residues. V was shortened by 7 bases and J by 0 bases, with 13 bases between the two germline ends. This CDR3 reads CASTHPVSSYNEQFS. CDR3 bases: TGTGCCAGCACCCACCCAGTGAGCTCCTACAATGAGCAGTTCTCC.

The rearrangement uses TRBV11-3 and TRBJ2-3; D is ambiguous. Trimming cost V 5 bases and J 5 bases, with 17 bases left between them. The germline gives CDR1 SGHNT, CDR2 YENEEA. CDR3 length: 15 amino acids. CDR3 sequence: CASSNGFFVRDTQYF. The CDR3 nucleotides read TGTGCCAGCAGCAATGGATTTTTCGTCAGAGATACGCAGTATTTT.

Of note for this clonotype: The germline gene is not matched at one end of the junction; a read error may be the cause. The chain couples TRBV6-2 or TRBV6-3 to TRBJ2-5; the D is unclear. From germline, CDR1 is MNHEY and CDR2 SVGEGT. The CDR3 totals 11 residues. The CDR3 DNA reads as TGCGCCAGCAGTTACCAAGAGACCCACTACTTC. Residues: CASSYQETHYF.

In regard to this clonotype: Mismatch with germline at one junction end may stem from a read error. CDR3 residues: CSVEVWHMGTDTQYF. Here the CDR3 DNA reads TGCAGCGTTGAAGTCTGGCACATGGGAACAGATACTCAGTATTTT. The rearrangement links TRBV29-1 to TRBJ2-3; D unresolved. The CDR3 sequence is 15 residues long. Germline V gene data show CDR1 as SQVTM and CDR2 as ANQGSEA.

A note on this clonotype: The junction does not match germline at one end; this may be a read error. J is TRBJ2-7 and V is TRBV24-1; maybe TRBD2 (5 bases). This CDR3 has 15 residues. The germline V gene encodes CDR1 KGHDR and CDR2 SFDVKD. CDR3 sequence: CATSVKEWEIGEHYF. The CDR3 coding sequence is TGTGCCACCAGTGTTAAGGAGTGGGAGATTGGCGAGCACTACTTC.

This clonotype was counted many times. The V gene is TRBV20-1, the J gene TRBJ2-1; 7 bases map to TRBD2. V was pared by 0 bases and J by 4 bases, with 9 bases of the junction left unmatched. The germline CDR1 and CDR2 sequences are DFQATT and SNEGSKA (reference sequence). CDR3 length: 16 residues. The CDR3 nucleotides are TGCAGTGCTAGAGATCCAGCTAGCGGACTATACAATGAGCAGTTCTTC. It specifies CSARDPASGLYNEQFF.

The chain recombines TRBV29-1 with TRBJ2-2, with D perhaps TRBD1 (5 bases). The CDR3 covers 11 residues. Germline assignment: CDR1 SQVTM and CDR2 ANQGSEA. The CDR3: CSIDSTGELFF. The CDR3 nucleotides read TGCAGTATTGACAGCACCGGGGAGCTGTTTTTT.

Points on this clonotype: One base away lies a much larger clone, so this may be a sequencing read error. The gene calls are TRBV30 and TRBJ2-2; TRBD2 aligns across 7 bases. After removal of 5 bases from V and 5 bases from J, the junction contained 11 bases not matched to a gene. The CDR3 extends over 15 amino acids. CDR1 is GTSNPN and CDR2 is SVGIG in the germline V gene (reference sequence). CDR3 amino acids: CAWHPGWDYTGELFF. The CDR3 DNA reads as TGTGCCTGGCACCCAGGTTGGGACTATACCGGGGAGCTGTTTTTT.